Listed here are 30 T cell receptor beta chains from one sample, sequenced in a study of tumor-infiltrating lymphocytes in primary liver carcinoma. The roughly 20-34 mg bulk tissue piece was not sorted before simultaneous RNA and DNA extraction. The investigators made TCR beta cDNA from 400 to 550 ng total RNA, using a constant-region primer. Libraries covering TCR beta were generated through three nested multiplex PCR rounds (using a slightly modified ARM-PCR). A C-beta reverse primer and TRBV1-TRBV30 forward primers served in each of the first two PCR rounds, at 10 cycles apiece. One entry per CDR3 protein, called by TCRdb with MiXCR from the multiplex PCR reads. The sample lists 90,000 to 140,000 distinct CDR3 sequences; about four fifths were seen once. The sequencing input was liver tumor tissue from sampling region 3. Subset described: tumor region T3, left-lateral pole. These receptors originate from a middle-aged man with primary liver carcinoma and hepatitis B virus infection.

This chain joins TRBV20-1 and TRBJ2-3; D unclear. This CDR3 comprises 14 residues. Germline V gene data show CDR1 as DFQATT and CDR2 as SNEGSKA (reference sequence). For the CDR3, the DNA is TGCTGTGGGGTTGGCGGAGCTAGCACAGATACGCAGTATTTT. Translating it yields CCGVGGASTDTQYF.

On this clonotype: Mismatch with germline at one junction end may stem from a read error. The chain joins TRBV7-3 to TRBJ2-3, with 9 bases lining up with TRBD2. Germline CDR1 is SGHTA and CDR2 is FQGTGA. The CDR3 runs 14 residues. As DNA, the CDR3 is TGTGCCAGCAACTTAGCGGGAGGCACAGATACGCAGTATTTT. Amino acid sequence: CASNLAGGTDTQYF.

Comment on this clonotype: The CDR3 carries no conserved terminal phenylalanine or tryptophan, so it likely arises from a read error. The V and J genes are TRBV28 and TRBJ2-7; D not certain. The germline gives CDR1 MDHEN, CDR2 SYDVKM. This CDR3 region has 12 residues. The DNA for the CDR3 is TGTGCTAGCAGTTCCCCCTGGGGCGAGCAGTACTTA. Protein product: CASSSPWGEQYL.

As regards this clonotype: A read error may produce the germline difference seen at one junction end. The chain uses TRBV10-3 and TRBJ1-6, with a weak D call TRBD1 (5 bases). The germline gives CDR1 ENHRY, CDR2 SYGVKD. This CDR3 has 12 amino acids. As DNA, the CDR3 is TGTGCCATCAGTCGGGGGGACTCACACCTCCACTTT. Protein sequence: CAISRGDSHLHF.

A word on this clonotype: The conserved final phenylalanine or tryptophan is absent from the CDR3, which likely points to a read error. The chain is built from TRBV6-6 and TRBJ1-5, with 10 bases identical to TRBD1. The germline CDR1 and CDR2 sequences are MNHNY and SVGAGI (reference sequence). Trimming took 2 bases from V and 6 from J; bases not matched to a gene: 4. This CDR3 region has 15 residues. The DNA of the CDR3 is TGTGCCAGCAGTTACGGACAGGGGGACGGTCAGCCCCAGCATCGT. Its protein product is CASSYGQGDGQPQHR.

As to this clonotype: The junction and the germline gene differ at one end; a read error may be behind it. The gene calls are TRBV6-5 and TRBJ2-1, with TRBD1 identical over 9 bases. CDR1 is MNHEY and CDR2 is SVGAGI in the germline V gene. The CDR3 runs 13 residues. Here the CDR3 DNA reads TGTGCCAACAGTCAACGACAGGGGGATGAGCAGTTCTTC. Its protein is CANSQRQGDEQFF.

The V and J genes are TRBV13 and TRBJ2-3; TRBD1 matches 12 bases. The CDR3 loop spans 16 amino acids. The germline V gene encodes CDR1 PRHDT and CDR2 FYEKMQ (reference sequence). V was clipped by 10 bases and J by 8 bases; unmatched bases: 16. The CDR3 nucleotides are TGTGCCAACAGGCTCAATCCGGGACAGGGGGCTGTTACGCAGTATTTT. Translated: CANRLNPGQGAVTQYF. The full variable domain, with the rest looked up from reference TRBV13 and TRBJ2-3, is AAGVIQSPRHLIKEKRETATLKCYPIPRHDTVYWYQQGPGQDPQFLISFYEKMQSDKGSIPDRFSAQQFSDYHSELNMSSLELGDSALYFCANRLNPGQGAVTQYFGPGTRLTVL.

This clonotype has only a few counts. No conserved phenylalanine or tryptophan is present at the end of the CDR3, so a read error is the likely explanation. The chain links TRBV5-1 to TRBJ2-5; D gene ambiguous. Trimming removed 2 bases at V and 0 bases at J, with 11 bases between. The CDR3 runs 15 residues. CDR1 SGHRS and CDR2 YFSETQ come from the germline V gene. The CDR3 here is CASSFPGRNQETQYL. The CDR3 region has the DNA TGCGCCAGCAGCTTCCCCGGGCGGAACCAAGAGACCCAGTACCTA.

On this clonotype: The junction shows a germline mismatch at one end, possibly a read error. Here the CDR3 DNA reads TGTGCCAGCAGTCAAAAGGGGTATAGAAACACCATATATTTT. Translated: CASSQKGYRNTIYF. This rearrangement joins TRBV4-3 to TRBJ1-3; perhaps TRBD1 as D (5 bases). CDR3 length equals 14 residues. Germline assignment: CDR1 LGHNA and CDR2 YSLEER.

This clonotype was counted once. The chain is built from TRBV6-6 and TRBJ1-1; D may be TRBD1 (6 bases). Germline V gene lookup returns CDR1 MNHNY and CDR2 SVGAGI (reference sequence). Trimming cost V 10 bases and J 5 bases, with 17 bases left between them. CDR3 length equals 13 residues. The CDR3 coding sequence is TGTGCCAACAGCAGAGGGGGGAGTACTGAAGCTTTCTTT. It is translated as CANSRGGSTEAFF.

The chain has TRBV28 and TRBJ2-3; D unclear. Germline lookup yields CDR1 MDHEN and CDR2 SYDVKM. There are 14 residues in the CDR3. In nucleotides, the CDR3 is TGTGTCTGCAGTCCCCCCCCCGGATCAGATACGCAGTATTTT. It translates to CVCSPPPGSDTQYF.

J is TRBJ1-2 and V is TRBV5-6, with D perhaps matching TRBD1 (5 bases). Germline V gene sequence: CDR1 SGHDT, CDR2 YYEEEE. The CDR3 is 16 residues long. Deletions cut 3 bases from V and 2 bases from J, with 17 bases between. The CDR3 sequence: CASSSPNRIVNYGYTF. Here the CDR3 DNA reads TGTGCCAGCAGCTCCCCTAACAGGATCGTCAACTATGGCTACACCTTC.

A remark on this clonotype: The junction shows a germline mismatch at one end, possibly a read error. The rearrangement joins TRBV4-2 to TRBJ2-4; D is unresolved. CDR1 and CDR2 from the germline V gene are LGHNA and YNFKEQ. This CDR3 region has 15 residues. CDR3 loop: CASSQGADPNSIQYF. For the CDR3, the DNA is TGTGCCAGCAGCCAAGGCGCGGATCCCAATAGCATTCAGTACTTT.

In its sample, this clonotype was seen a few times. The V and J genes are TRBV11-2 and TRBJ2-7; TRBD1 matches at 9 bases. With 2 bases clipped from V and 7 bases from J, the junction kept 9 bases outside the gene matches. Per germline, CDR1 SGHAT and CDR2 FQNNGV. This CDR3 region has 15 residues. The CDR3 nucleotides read TGTGCCAGCAGCTTACGTTGGACAGGGGATAATGAGCAGTACTTC. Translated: CASSLRWTGDNEQYF.

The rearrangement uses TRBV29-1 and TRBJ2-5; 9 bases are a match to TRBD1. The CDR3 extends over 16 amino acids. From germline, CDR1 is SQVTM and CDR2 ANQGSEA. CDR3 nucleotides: TGCGGCGCTGCCGGGGCGGACAGGGGTCCCCAAGAGACCCAGTACTTC. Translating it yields CGAAGADRGPQETQYF.

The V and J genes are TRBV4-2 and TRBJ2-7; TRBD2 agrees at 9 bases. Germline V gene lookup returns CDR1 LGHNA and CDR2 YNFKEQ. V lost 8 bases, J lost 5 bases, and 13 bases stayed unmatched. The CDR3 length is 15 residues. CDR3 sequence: CASRLEASGTDEQYF. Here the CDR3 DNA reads TGTGCCAGCCGCCTAGAGGCTAGCGGGACGGACGAGCAGTACTTC.

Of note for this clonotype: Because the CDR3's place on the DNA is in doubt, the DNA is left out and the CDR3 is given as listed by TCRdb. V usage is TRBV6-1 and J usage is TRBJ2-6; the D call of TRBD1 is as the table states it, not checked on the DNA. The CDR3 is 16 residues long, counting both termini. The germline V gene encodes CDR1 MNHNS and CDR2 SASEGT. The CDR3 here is CAGTGTVGAGANVLTF.

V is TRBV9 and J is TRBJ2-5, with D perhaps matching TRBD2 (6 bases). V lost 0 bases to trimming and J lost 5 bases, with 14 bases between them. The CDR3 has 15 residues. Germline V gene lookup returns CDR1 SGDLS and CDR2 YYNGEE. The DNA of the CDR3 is TGTGCCAGCAGCGTAGTGGGGACGGGAGTGGAGACCCAGTACTTC. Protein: CASSVVGTGVETQYF.

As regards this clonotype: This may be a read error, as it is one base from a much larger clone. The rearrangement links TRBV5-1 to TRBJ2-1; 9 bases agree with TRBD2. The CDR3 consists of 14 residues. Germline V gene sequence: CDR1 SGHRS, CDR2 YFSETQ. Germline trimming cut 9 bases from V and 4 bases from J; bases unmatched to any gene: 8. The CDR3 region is CATSSAGGYNEQFF. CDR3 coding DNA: TGCGCCACCAGTTCGGCGGGAGGGTACAATGAGCAGTTCTTC. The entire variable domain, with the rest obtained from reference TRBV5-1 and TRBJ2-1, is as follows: KAGVTQTPRYLIKTRGQQVTLSCSPISGHRSVSWYQQTPGQGLQFLFEYFSETQRNKGNFPGRFSGRQFSNSRSEMNVSTLELGDSALYLCATSSAGGYNEQFFGPGTRLTVL.

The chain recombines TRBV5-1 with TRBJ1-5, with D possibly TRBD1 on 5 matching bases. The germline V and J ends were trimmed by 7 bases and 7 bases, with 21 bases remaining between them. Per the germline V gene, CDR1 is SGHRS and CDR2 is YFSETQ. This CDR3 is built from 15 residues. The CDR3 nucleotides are TGCGCCAGCGTCTCCGGCAGGGAATGGAAACAGCCCCAGCATTTT. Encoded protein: CASVSGREWKQPQHF.

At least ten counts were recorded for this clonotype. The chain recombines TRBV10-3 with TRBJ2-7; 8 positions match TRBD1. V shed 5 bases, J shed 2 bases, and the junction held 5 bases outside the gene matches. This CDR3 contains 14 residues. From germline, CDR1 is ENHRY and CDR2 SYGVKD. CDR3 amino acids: CAISRTGLPYEQYF. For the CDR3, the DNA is TGTGCCATCAGTCGGACAGGGCTACCCTACGAGCAGTACTTC.

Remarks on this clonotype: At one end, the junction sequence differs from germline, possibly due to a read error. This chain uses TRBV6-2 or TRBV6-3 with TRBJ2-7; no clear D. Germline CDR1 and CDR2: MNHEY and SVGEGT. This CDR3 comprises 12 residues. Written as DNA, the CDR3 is TGTGCCAGTACCCCTAGTGTCTACGAGCAATACTTC. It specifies CASTPSVYEQYF.

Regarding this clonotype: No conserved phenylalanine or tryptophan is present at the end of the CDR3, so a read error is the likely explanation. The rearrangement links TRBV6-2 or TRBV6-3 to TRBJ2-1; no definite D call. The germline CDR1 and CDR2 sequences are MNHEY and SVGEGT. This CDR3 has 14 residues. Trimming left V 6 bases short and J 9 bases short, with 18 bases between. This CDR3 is CASSLQGFYSEQFS. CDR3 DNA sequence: TGTGCCAGCAGCTTGCAAGGGTTCTATAGTGAGCAGTTCTCC.

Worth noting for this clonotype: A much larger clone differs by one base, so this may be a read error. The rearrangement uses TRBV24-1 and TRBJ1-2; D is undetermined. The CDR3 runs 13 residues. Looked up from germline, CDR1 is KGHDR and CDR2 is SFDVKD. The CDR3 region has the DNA TGTACCACCAGTGTTGGGCAGGACTATGGCTACACCTTC. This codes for CTTSVGQDYGYTF.

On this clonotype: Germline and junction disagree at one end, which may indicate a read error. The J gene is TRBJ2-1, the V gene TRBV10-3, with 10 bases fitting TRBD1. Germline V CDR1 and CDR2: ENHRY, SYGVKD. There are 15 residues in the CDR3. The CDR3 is CSINDQDRGGNEQFF. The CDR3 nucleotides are TGTTCCATCAATGACCAGGACAGGGGGGGTAATGAGCAGTTCTTC.

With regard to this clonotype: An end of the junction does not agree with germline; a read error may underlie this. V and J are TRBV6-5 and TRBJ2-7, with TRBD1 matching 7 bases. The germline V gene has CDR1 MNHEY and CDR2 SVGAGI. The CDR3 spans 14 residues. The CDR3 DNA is TGTGACAGCAGTGCCGGGACAGAGCCCTCCGACCAGTACTTC. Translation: CDSSAGTEPSDQYF.

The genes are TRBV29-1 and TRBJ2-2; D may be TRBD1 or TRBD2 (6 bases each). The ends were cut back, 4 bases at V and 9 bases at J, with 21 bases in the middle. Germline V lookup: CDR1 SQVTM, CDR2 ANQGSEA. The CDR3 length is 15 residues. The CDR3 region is CSVGMGGAGPRELFF. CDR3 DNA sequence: TGCAGCGTTGGGATGGGGGGCGCAGGGCCCAGGGAGCTGTTTTTT.

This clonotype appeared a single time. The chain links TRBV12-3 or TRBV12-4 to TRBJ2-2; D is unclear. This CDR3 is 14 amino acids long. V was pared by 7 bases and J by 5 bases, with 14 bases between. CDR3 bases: TGTGCCAGCAATGCTTGTATAGGGACCGGGGAGCTGTTTTTT. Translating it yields CASNACIGTGELFF.

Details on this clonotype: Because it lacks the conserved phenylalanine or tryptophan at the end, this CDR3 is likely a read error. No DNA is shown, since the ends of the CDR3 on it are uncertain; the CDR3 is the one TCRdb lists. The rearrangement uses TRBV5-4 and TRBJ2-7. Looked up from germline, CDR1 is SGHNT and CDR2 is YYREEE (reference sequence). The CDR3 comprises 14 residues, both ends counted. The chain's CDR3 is CASSPDLSCCEQYS.

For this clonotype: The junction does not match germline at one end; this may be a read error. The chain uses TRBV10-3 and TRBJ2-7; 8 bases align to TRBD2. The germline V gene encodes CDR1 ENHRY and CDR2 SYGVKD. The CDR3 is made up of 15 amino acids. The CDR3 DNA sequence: TGTACCATCAGTGATCGGGGAGCGGGAGTAGACGAGCAGCACTTC. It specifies CTISDRGAGVDEQHF.